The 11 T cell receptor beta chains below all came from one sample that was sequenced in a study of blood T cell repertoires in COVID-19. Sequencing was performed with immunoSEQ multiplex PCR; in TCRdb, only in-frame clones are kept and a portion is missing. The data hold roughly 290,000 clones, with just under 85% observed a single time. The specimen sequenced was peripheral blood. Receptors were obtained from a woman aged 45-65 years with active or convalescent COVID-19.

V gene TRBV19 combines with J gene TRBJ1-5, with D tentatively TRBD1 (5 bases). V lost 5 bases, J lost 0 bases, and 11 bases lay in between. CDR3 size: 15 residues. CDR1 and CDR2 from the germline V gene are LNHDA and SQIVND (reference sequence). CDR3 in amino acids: CASSVTENSNQPQHF. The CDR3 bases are TGTGCCAGTAGTGTGACAGAGAATAGCAATCAGCCCCAGCATTTT.

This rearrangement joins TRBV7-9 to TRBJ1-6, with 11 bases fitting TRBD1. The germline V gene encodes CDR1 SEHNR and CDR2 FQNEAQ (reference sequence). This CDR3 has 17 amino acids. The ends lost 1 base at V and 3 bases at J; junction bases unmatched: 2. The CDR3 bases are TGTGCCAGCAGCTTAGGGACAGGGGGCTTCTATAATTCACCCCTCCACTTT. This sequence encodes CASSLGTGGFYNSPLHF.

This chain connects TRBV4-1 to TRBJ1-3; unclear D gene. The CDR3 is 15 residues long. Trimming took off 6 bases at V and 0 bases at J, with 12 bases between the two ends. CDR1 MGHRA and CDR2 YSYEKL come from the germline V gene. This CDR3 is CASRNLGLSGNTIYF. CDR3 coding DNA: TGCGCCAGCAGGAATCTTGGCCTCTCTGGAAACACCATATATTTT.

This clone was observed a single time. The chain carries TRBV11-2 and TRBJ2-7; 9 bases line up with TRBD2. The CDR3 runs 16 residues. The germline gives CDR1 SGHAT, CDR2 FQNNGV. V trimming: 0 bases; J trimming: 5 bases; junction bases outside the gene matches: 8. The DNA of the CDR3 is TGTGCCAGCAGCTTAGATGTGGCTAGCGGGACCCACGAGCAGTACTTC. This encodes CASSLDVASGTHEQYF.

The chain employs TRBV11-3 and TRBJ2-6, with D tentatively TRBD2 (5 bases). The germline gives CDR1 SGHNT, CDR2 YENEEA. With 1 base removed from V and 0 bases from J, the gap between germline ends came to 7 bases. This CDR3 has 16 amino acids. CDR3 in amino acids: CASSLGRGSGANVLTF. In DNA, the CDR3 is TGTGCCAGCAGCTTAGGACGGGGCTCTGGGGCCAACGTCCTGACTTTC.

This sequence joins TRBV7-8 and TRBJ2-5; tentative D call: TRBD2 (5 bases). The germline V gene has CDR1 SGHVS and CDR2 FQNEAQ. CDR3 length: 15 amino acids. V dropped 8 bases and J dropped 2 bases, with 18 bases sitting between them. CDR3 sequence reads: CASSVRAVNQETQYF. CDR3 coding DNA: TGTGCCAGCTCTGTTCGAGCGGTTAATCAAGAGACCCAGTACTTC.

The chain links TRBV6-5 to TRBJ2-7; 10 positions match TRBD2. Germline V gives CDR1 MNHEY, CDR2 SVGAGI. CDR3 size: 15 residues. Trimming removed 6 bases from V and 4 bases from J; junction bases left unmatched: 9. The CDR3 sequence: CASRPSGRAGYEQYF. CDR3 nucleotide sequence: TGTGCCAGCAGACCCAGCGGGAGGGCCGGGTACGAGCAGTACTTC.

The CDR3 sequence is CASSQDSGSRNEQFF. The CDR3 region has the DNA TGCGCCAGCAGCCAAGATAGCGGGAGTAGGAATGAGCAGTTCTTC. The rearrangement links TRBV4-1 to TRBJ2-1; 9 bases are a match to TRBD2. With V trimmed by 0 bases and J by 7 bases, 4 bases remained unmatched. Germline CDR1 reads MGHRA; CDR2 reads YSYEKL. CDR3 size: 15 residues.

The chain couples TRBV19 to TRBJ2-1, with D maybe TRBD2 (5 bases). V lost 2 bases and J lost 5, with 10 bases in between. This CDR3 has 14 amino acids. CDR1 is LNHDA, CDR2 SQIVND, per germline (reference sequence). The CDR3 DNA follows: TGTGCCAGTAGTATAAGGGCGGGTCACAATGAGCAGTTCTTC. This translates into CASSIRAGHNEQFF.

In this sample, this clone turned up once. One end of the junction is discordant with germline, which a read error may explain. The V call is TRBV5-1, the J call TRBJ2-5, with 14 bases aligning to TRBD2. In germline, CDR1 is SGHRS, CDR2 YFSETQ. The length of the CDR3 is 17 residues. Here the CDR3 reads CASSLGLAGVGQETQYF. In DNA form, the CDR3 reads TGCGCCAGCAGTTTGGGACTAGCGGGAGTGGGCCAAGAGACCCAGTACTTC.

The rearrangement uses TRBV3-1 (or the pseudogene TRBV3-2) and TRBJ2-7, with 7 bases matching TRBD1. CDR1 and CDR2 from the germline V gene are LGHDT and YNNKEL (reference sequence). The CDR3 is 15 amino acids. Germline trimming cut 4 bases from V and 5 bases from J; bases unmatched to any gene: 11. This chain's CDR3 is CASSRETGVVDEQYF. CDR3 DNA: TGTGCCAGCAGCCGGGAAACAGGGGTAGTGGACGAGCAGTACTTC.